The clone carrying this T cell receptor (beta chain) was detected a few times. RNA was isolated and reverse transcribed to cDNA, the sequencing template. Clones were sequenced by immunoSEQ multiplex PCR, and TCRdb holds only the in-frame ones, with some missing. The repertoire consists of under 200,000 clones, with approximately 57% occurring once and the leading ten covering approximately 15%. The data belong to a study of CD8+ T cells in alopecia areata. The treatment here: oral pan-JAK inhibitor, 5-10 mg twice daily. The CDR3 is 16 amino acids. Trimming took 3 bases from V and 7 from J; bases not matched to a gene: 12. Germline-derived CDR1 and CDR2 are MGHDK and SYGVNS.

Source: CD4+ T cells sorted from blood, taken at week 24, from a patient treated with tofacitinib. The rearrangement links TRBV25-1 to TRBJ2-1; TRBD1 matches at 7 bases. This clonotype was obtained from a human donor with alopecia areata. CDR3 sequence: CASSENTGVMGNEQFF. In nucleotides, the CDR3 is TGTGCCAGCAGTGAGAACACAGGGGTAATGGGGAATGAGCAGTTCTTC.